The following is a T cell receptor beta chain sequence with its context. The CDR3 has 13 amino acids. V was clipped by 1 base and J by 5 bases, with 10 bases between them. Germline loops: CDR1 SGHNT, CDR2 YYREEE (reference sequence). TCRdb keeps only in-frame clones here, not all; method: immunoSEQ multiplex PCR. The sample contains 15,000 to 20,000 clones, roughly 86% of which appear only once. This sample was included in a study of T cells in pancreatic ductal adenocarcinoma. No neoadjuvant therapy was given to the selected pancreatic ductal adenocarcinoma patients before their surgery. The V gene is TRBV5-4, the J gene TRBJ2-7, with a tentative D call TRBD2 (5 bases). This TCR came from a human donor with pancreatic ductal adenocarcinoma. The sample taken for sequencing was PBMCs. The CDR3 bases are TGTGCCAGCAGCTTGCGTTGGGGAGACGAGCAGTACTTC. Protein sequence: CASSLRWGDEQYF.